Included here is one T cell receptor (beta chain) sequence, with context. No antigen is known for it. No clone much larger than this one lies a single base away; base qualities are absent. The data derive from a study of control samples from healthy donors and cancer patients (dated by TCRdb to 2020 to 2022). Library prep was done by the immunoSEQ multiplex PCR assay. TCRdb re-hosts the immuneACCESS table, in-frame sequences only. Its copies lack some clones; in the studies checked, an unresolved V gene accounts for under half of them, and the cause for the rest is not known. This sample gives some 250,000 clones in total; more than 65% of them show up just once. More than 10% of the sample is taken by the ten largest. The germline V gene (reference sequence) sets CDR1 to LGHDT and CDR2 to YNNKEL. The CDR3, cysteine through phenylalanine, is 14 amino acids long. Here the CDR3 DNA is all that survives: 42 bases in frame from base 1. V is pared back by 4 bases and J by 4 bases, with 11 bases lying between the germline termini.

The receptor chain draws on TRBV3-1 (or the pseudogene TRBV3-2) and TRBJ1-5; the D gene lacks a confident call. This TCR came from a woman aged 55-75 years with lung cancer. The sequenced sample was PBMCs. Here the CDR3 is given as CASSPGPLNQPQHF. At the DNA level, the sequence is TGTGCCAGCAGCCCGGGCCCTCTTAATCAGCCCCAGCATTTT.